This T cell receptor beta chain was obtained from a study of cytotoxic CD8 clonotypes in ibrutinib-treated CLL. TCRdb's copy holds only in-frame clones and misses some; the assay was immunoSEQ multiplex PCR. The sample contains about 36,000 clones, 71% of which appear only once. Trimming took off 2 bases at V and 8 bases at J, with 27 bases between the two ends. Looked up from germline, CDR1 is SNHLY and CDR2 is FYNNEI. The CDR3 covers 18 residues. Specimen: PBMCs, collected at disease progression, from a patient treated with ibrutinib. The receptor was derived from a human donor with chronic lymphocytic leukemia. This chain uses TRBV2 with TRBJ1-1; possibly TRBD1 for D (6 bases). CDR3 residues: CASSERGGAKKGGTEAFF. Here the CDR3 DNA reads TGTGCCAGCAGTGAAAGAGGGGGGGCGAAAAAGGGTGGAACCGAAGCTTTCTTT.